The clone carrying this T cell receptor beta chain is classed as medium-sized. Antigen specificity is unknown. The read gets to within 3 residues of the CDR3 end, and the germline J gene fills in the rest. The data were obtained in a study of T cell clonality in common variable immunodeficiency. Overall study results and limits: Common variable immunodeficiency TCR beta sequences reportedly had fewer deletions and N-nucleotide insertions.

Libraries were prepared by immunoSEQ multiplex PCR; TCRdb keeps only in-frame clonotypes and omits some of them. This sample includes 35,000 or so clones with no singletons; its ten biggest clones take up about 6.1%. This CDR3 is built from 14 residues. The germline CDR1 and CDR2 sequences are DFQATT and SNEGSKA (reference sequence). V gave up 4 bases and J gave up 4 bases, with 14 bases separating them. For at least one year, all CVID subjects received replacement immunoglobulin. J is TRBJ1-3 and V is TRBV20-1; possibly TRBD1 for D (6 bases). This TCR derives from a human donor with common variable immunodeficiency. The sequencing input was peripheral blood mononuclear cells. CDR3 DNA, as far as it was read: TGCAGTGCTATCCACAGGGAAGAAGGAAACACC. It encodes CSAIHREEGNT. The whole CDR3 sequence reads CSAIHREEGNTIYF.